This note documents a single T cell receptor beta chain sequence. What it recognizes is unknown. The source of the sample is a study of PD-1 blockade in classical Hodgkin lymphoma. Whole-study findings and limits: Complete responders possessed baseline diversity comparable to newly diagnosed patients. Some patients started nivolumab under 1 year after ASCT, and they were excluded.

The method was immunoSEQ multiplex PCR; TCRdb's version includes in-frame clones alone and lacks a portion of them. This sample yields some 95,000 clones, of which 90% are seen a single time; about 2.9% belongs to the top ten. The time point: cycle 4 day 1 (C4D1), after less than seven weeks of nivolumab. Each of the patients experienced relapse following autologous stem cell transplantation, and their brentuximab vedotin exposure differed. This CDR3 has 12 amino acids. Germline V gives CDR1 SGHVS, CDR2 FNYEAQ. Deletions cut 4 bases from V and 8 bases from J, with 10 bases between. The TCR was taken from a human donor with classical Hodgkin lymphoma. The specimen was peripheral blood mononuclear cells (PBMCs), collected before the fourth cycle of nivolumab. The chain combines TRBV7-6 with TRBJ2-3, with unresolved D. The CDR3 nucleotides are TGTGCCAGCAGCTCGTTGACGGCTACGCAGTATTTT. This translates into CASSSLTATQYF.